The 3 T cell receptor beta chains below all came from one sample that was sequenced in a study of blood T cell repertoires in COVID-19. Profiling relied on immunoSEQ multiplex PCR, and the TCRdb table lists in-frame clones only, not all of them. The data show about 290,000 clones, approximately 91% seen once. Sequenced material: PBMCs or T cells enriched from blood (not recorded which). The receptors originated from a woman in her forties who had recovered from COVID-19.

The rearrangement links TRBV4-3 to TRBJ1-5, with no clear D. Germline assignment: CDR1 LGHNA and CDR2 YSLEER. The CDR3 is 14 residues long. V lost 3 bases, J lost 6 bases, and 12 bases lay in between. CDR3 residues: CASSQAVRGQPQHF. The CDR3 coding sequence is TGCGCCAGCAGCCAGGCTGTTAGAGGTCAGCCCCAGCATTTT.

The rearrangement joins TRBV28 to TRBJ2-1; no clear D gene. This CDR3 is 13 amino acids long. V gave up 7 bases and J gave up 0 bases, with 7 bases separating them. Germline V CDR1 and CDR2: MDHEN, SYDVKM. CDR3 amino acids: CASNVGSYNEQFF. DNA for the CDR3: TGTGCCAGCAATGTCGGCTCCTACAATGAGCAGTTCTTC. Drawing the rest from reference TRBV28 and TRBJ2-1, the complete variable domain is DVKVTQSSRYLVKRTGEKVFLECVQDMDHENMFWYRQDPGLGLRLIYFSYDVKMKEKGDIPEGYSVSREKKERFSLILESASTNQTSMYLCASNVGSYNEQFFGPGTRLTVL.

The V call is TRBV19, the J call TRBJ2-6; D not certain. CDR1 is LNHDA and CDR2 is SQIVND in the germline V gene (reference sequence). The CDR3 is made up of 15 amino acids. Deletions cut 5 bases from V and 0 bases from J, with 8 bases between. This chain's CDR3 is CASSSQSSGANVLTF. As DNA, the CDR3 is TGTGCCAGTAGTTCCCAGTCCTCTGGGGCCAACGTCCTGACTTTC.